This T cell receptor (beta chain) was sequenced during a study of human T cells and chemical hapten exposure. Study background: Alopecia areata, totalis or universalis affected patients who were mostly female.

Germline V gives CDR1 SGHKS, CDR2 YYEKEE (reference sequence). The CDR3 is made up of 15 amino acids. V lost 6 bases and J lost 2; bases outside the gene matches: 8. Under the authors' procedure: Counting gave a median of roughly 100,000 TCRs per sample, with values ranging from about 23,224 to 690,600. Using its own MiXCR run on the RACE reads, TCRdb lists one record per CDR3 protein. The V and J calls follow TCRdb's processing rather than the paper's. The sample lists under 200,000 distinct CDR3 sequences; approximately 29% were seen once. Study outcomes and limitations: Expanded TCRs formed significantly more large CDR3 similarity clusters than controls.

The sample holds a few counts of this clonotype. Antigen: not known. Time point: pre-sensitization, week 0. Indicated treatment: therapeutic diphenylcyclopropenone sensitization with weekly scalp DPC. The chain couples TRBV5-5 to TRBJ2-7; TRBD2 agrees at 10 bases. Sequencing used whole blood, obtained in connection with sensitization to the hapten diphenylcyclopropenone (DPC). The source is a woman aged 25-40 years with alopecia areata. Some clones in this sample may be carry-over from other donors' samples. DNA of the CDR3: TGTGCCAGCACCCTGGGACTAGCGAACGCCTACGAGCAGTACTTC. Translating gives CASTLGLANAYEQYF.